This T cell receptor beta chain originates from a study of cytomegalovirus exposure and HLA in healthy donors. Whole-study findings and limits: Analysis was performed later, and it showed HLA-associated TCR beta chains to be more clonally expanded than equally common others. It was reported in a later analysis that an Asian-associated ancestry cluster showed fewer N-insertions than the 666-donor mean.

Each of the donors was a healthy bone marrow donor. As to this clone: What it recognizes is unknown.

The CDR3 is 15 residues long. The germline V and J ends were trimmed by 6 bases and 4 bases, with 19 bases remaining between them. Germline CDR1 and CDR2: MNHEY and SMNVEV (reference sequence). Use of 60 Vbeta and 13 Jbeta primers characterized the PCR. Measured with immunoSEQ multiplex PCR; TCRdb has only the in-frame clones, and not every one. The data hold 160,000 or so clones, with about 85% observed a single time. Sequencing was done on a sample of PBMCs. The chain couples TRBV27 to TRBJ2-7; D is perhaps TRBD1 (5 bases). The clonotype was recovered from a woman between 18 and 30 years old in good health and CMV-seronegative. The CDR3 DNA sequence: TGTGCCAGCAGCGAAAGGGGCAGGCGAAGGTACGAGCAGTACTTC. Translated, it gives CASSERGRRRYEQYF.